The source of this TCR beta chain is a study of T cell repertoires in cytomegalovirus infection. Study at large: An indication of both CMV infection and matching HLA type came from public TCR beta signatures.

The study, taken as a whole, reports: HLA-C-restricted, CMV-specific TCR beta clonotypes were dominant ex vivo. Carriage of CMV together with the relevant HLA was identifiable through cumulative public TCR beta family frequency.

This CDR3 contains 14 residues. Germline CDR1 reads MNHEY; CDR2 reads SVGAGI. V gave up 1 base and J gave up 6 bases; unmatched junction bases: 3. MiXCR, applied by TCRdb to the reads, yields one record per CDR3 protein. This table has 560,000 or so distinct CDR3 sequences, about 17% appearing once. On this clonotype itself: Its cognate antigen is unknown.

Material: CD8+ T cells from PBMCs. V usage is TRBV6-5 and J usage is TRBJ2-5; 9 nucleotides line up with TRBD1. The TCR was taken from a human donor in good health (CMV status not recorded). Some clones in this sample may be carry-over from other donors' samples. As DNA, the CDR3 is TGTGCCAGCAGTTACTGGGGACAGGGAAAGACCCAGTACTTC. This sequence encodes CASSYWGQGKTQYF.